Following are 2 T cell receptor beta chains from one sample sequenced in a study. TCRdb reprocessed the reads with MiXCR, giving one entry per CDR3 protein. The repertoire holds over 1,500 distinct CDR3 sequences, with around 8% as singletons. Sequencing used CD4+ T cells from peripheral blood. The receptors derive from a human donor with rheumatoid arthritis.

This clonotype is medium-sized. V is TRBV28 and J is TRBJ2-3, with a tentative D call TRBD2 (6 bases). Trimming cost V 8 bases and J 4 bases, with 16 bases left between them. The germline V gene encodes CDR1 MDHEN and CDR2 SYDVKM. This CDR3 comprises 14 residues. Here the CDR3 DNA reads TGTGCCAGCTCCGGGACTCACCTCCCAGATACGCAGTATTTT. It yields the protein CASSGTHLPDTQYF. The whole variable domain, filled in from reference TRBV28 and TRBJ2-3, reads DVKVTQSSRYLVKRTGEKVFLECVQDMDHENMFWYRQDPGLGLRLIYFSYDVKMKEKGDIPEGYSVSREKKERFSLILESASTNQTSMYLCASSGTHLPDTQYFGPGTRLTVL.

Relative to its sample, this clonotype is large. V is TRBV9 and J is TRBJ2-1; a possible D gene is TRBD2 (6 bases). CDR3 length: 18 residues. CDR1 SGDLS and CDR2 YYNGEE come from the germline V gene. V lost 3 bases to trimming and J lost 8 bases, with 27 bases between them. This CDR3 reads CASSAKGSGRRTTDEQFF. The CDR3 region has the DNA TGTGCCAGCAGCGCTAAGGGGAGCGGGCGCCGGACCACCGATGAGCAGTTCTTC.